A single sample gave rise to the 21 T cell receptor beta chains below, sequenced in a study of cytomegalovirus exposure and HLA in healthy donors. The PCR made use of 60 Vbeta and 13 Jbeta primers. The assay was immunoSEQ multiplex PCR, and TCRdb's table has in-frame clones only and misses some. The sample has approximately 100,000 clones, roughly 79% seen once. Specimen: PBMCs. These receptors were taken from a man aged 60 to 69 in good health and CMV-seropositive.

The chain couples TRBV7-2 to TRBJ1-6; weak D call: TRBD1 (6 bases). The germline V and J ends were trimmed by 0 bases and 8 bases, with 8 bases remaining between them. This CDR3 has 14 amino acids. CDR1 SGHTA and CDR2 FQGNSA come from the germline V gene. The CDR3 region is CASSLARTDSPLHF. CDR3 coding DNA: TGTGCCAGCAGCTTAGCGAGGACAGATTCACCCCTCCACTTT.

DNA of the CDR3: TGTGCCAGCAGCTTTGGACAGGTGCGAATAAATGAGCAGTTCTTC. It yields the protein CASSFGQVRINEQFF. The chain has TRBV7-2 and TRBJ2-1; 7 positions agree with TRBD1. Losses at the gene ends were 3 bases for V and 7 bases for J; bases not matched to a gene: 9. Germline CDR1 SGHTA, CDR2 FQGNSA. The CDR3 length is 15 residues. Supplemented by reference TRBV7-2 and TRBJ2-1, the full variable domain reads GAGVSQSPSNKVTEKGKDVELRCDPISGHTALYWYRQSLGQGLEFLIYFQGNSAPDKSGLPSDRFSAERTGGSVSTLTIQRTQQEDSAVYLCASSFGQVRINEQFFGPGTRLTVL.

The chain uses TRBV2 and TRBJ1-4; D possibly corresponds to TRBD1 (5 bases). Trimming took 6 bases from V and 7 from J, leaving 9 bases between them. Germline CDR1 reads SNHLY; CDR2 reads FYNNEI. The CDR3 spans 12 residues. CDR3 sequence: CASRTQGEKLFF. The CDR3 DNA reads TGTGCCAGCAGGACGCAGGGTGAAAAACTGTTTTTT.

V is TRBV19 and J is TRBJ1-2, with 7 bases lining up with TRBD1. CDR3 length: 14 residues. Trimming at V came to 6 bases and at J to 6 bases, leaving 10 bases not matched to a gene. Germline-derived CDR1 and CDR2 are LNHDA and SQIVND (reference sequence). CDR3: CASRPEDRQNGYTF. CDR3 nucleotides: TGTGCCAGTAGACCTGAGGACAGGCAGAATGGCTACACCTTC.

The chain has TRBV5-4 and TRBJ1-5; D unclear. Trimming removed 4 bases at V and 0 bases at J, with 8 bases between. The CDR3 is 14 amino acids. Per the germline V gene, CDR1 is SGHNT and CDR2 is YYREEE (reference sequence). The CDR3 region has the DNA TGTGCCAGCAGCGTTAAATATAGCAATCAGCCCCAGCATTTT. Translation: CASSVKYSNQPQHF.

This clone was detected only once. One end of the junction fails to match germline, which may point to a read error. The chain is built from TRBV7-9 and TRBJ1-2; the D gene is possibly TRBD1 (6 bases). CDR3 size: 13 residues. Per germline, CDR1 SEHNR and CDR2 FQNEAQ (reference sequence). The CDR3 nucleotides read TGTTCCAGCAGCCCTTCCCGGGACACTGGCTACACCTTC. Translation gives CSSSPSRDTGYTF.

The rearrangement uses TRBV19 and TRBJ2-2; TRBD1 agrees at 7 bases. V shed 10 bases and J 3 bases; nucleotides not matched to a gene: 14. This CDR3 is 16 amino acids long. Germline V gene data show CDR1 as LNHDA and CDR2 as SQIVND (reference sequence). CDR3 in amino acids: CAIGLGTAFYTGELFF. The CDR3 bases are TGTGCCATAGGTTTAGGGACAGCCTTTTACACCGGGGAGCTGTTTTTT.

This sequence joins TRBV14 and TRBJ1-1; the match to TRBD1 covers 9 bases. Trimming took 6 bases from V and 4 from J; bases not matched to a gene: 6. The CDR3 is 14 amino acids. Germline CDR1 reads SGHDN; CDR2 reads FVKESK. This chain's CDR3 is CASSIDRGSTEAFF. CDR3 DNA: TGTGCCAGCAGTATCGACAGGGGGAGCACTGAAGCTTTCTTT. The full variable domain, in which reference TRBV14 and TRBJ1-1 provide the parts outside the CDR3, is EAGVTQFPSHSVIEKGQTVTLRCDPISGHDNLYWYRRVMGKEIKFLLHFVKESKQDESGMPNNRFLAERTGGTYSTLKVQPAELEDSGVYFCASSIDRGSTEAFFGQGTRLTVV.

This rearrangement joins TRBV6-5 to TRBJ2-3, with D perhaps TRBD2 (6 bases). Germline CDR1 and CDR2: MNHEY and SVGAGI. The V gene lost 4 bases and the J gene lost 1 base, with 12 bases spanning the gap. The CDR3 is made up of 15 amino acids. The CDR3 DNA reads TGTGCCAGCAGTTGGGACTCCCTTCGCACAGATACGCAGTATTTT. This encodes CASSWDSLRTDTQYF.

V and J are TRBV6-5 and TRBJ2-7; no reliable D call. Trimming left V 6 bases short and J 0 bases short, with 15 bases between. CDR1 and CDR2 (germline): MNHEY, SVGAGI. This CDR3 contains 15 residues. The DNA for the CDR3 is TGTGCCAGCAGGGCCGGGTCATCGAGCTCCTACGAGCAGTACTTC. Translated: CASRAGSSSSYEQYF.

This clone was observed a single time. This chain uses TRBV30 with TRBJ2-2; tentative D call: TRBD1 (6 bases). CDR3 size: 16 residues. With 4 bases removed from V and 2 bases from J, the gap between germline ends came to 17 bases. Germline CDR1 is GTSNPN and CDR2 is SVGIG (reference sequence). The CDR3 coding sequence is TGTGCCTGGAATATCGGCCGGACAGATAACACCGGGGAGCTGTTTTTT. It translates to CAWNIGRTDNTGELFF. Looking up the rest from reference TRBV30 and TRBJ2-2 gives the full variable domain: SQTIHQWPATLVQPVGSPLSLECTVEGTSNPNLYWYRQAAGRGLQLLFYSVGIGQISSEVPQNLSASRPQDRQFILSSKKLLLSDSGFYLCAWNIGRTDNTGELFFGEGSRLTVL.

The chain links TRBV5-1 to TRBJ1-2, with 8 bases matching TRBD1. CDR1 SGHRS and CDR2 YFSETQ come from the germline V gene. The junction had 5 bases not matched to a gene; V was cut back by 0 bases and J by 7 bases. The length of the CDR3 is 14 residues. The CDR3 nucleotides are TGCGCCAGCAGCTTGGACGGACAGGGAATTGGCTACACCTTC. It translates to CASSLDGQGIGYTF. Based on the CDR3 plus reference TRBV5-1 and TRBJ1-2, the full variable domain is KAGVTQTPRYLIKTRGQQVTLSCSPISGHRSVSWYQQTPGQGLQFLFEYFSETQRNKGNFPGRFSGRQFSNSRSEMNVSTLELGDSALYLCASSLDGQGIGYTFGSGTRLTVV.

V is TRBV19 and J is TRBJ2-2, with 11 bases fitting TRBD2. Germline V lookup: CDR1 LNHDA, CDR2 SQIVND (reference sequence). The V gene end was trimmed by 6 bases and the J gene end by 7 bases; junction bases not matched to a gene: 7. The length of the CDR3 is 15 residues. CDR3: CASRLAGAPGGELFF. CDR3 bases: TGTGCCAGTAGACTAGCGGGGGCCCCGGGCGGGGAGCTGTTTTTT.

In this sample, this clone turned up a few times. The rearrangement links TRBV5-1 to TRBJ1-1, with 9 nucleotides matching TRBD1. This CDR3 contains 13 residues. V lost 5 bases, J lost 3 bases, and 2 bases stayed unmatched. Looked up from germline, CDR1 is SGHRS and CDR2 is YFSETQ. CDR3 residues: CASRRQGDTEAFF. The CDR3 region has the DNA TGCGCCAGCAGGAGACAGGGGGACACTGAAGCTTTCTTT. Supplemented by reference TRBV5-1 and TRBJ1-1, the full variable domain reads KAGVTQTPRYLIKTRGQQVTLSCSPISGHRSVSWYQQTPGQGLQFLFEYFSETQRNKGNFPGRFSGRQFSNSRSEMNVSTLELGDSALYLCASRRQGDTEAFFGQGTRLTVV.

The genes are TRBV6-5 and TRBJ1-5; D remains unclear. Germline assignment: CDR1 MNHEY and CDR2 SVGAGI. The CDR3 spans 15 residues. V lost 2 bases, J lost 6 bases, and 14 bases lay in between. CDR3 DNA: TGTGCCAGCAGTTACCATCGAGGACTGGGTCAGCCCCAGCATTTT. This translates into CASSYHRGLGQPQHF.

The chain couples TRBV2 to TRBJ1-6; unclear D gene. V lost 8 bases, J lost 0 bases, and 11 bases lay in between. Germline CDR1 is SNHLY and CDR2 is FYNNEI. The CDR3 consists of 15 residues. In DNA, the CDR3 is TGTGCCAGCGAGCCAGACTTCTCCTATAATTCACCCCTCCACTTT. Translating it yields CASEPDFSYNSPLHF.

DNA of the CDR3: TGTGCCAGCAGCAAAACTCAGGGTTACGAGCAGTACTTC. Its translation: CASSKTQGYEQYF. The chain links TRBV7-6 to TRBJ2-7, with a tentative D call TRBD1 (5 bases). The CDR3 contains 13 residues. Germline V gives CDR1 SGHVS, CDR2 FNYEAQ. V was pared by 5 bases and J by 4 bases, with 12 bases between.

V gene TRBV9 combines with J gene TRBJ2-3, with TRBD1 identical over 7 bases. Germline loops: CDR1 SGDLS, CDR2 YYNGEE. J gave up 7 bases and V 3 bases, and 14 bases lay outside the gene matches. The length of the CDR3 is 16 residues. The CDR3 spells CASSGPPQGEKYTQYF. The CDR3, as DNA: TGTGCCAGCAGCGGGCCCCCCCAGGGGGAGAAATATACGCAGTATTTT.

The CDR3 spells CASSPSYRGAGLAGGRETQYF. In DNA form, the CDR3 reads TGTGCCAGCAGCCCGAGCTACAGGGGCGCGGGACTAGCGGGGGGGCGGGAGACCCAGTACTTC. The rearrangement uses TRBV7-8 and TRBJ2-5; TRBD2 matches 16 bases. CDR3 length: 21 amino acids. Germline CDR1 reads SGHVS; CDR2 reads FQNEAQ. V trimming: 5 bases; J trimming: 5 bases; junction bases outside the gene matches: 20.

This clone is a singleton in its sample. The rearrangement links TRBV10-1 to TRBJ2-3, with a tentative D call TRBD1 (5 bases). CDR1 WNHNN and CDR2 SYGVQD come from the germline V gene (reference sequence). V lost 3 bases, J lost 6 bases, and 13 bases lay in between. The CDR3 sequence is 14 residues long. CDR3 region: CASSDSPRADTQYF. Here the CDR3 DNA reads TGCGCCAGCAGTGACTCGCCCAGGGCGGATACGCAGTATTTT.

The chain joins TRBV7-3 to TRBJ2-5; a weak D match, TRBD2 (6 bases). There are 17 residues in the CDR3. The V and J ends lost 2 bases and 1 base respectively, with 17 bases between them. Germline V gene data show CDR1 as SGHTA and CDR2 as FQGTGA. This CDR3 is CASSLGVGAGTQETQYF. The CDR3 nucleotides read TGTGCCAGCAGCTTAGGCGTAGGGGCGGGAACCCAAGAGACCCAGTACTTC.